This T cell receptor (beta chain) originates from a study of blood T cell repertoires in COVID-19. At the level of the study: Nucleic acid was either cDNA or gDNA, and it came from T cells, B-cell-depleted T cells, or PBMCs.

CDR3 length: 15 amino acids. The J segment lost 2 bases and the V segment lost 5 bases, leaving 6 bases of the junction unmatched. Looked up from germline, CDR1 is MNHEY and CDR2 is SVGAGI. In the study's own analysis: Researchers report that nucleated cell counts were estimated from reference gene primer amplification. Libraries were prepared by immunoSEQ multiplex PCR; TCRdb keeps only in-frame clonotypes and omits some of them. That table is the source of V, J and clone size, and D and trimming were worked out from the DNA. The sample shows about 260,000 clones, 80% to 90% of them seen only once. This chain connects TRBV6-5 to TRBJ2-3; 8 bases match TRBD1. This TCR was recovered from a man aged 25-40 years with active or convalescent COVID-19. The sequencing sample was made of peripheral blood. CDR3 nucleotides: TGTGCCAGCAGTCGGACAGGGTCACCCACAGATACGCAGTATTTT. Its translation is CASSRTGSPTDTQYF.